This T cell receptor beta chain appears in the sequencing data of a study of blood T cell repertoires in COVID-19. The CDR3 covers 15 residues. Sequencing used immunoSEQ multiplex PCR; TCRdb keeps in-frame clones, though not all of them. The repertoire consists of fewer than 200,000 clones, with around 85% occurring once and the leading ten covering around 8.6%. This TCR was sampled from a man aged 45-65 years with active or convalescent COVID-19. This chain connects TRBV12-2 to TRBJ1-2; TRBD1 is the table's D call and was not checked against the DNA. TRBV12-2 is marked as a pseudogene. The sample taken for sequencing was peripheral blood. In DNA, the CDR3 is TGTGCAAGTCGCTTAGCCAGAGGGGGACAAGGAGGCTACACCTTC. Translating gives CASRLARGGQGGYTF.